The text below deals with one TCR beta chain. Antigen unknown. The sample is drawn from a study of T cells in Graves' hyperthyroidism and ophthalmopathy. The overall study: Any treatment followed the collection of peripheral blood at initial diagnosis.

Study-wide results and limits: Most thyroid-expanded clonotypes above 0.001 were also found in blood. The model identified upcoming ophthalmopathy a median approximately six months ahead of onset.

The ends lost 4 bases at V and 5 bases at J; junction bases unmatched: 9. This CDR3 contains 15 residues. Per the germline V gene, CDR1 is PRHDT and CDR2 is FYEKMQ (reference sequence). Researchers amplified the TCR beta CDR3 regions from RNA transcripts. First-round RT-PCR of the TCR CDR3 relied on the HTBI primer set. TCRdb reanalysed the multiplex PCR reads using MiXCR and keeps one entry per CDR3 protein. The table shows a few hundred thousand distinct CDR3 sequences, with 17% occurring only once. Sequenced sample: blood. The receptor comes from a woman between 18 and 29 years old with Graves' ophthalmopathy. The gene calls are TRBV13 and TRBJ2-7; 9 bases match TRBD1. In nucleotides, the CDR3 is TGTGCCAGCAGCTCCCCGGGACAGGGTTCCCACGAGCAGTACTTC. Protein: CASSSPGQGSHEQYF. The full variable domain, completed using reference TRBV13 and TRBJ2-7, is AAGVIQSPRHLIKEKRETATLKCYPIPRHDTVYWYQQGPGQDPQFLISFYEKMQSDKGSIPDRFSAQQFSDYHSELNMSSLELGDSALYFCASSSPGQGSHEQYFGPGTRLTVT.